The sequence of this T cell receptor beta chain was determined in a study of T cell responses to AZD1222 COVID-19 vaccine. As to this clone: The antigen remains undetermined.

Losses at the gene ends were 4 bases for V and 0 bases for J; bases not matched to a gene: 4. Germline-derived CDR1 and CDR2 are MNHNS and SASEGT. CDR3 length: 16 residues. Using immunoSEQ multiplex PCR, the repertoire was profiled, and TCRdb retains in-frame clones only, with some absent. The sample has some 100,000 clones, around nine tenths seen once. Overall study findings and caveats: Only 5 or 6 AZD1222 recipients were seropositive at baseline. Repertoires were collected only later (after the peak T cell response had occurred).

The rearrangement joins TRBV6-1 to TRBJ1-5, with 9 bases matching TRBD1. The clonotype comes from an adult in good health. The source was peripheral blood, collected on day 0 of AZD1222 vaccination. The CDR3 region is CASSGPGQGSNQPQHF. The CDR3 coding sequence is TGTGCCAGCAGTGGGCCGGGACAGGGTAGCAATCAGCCCCAGCATTTT.